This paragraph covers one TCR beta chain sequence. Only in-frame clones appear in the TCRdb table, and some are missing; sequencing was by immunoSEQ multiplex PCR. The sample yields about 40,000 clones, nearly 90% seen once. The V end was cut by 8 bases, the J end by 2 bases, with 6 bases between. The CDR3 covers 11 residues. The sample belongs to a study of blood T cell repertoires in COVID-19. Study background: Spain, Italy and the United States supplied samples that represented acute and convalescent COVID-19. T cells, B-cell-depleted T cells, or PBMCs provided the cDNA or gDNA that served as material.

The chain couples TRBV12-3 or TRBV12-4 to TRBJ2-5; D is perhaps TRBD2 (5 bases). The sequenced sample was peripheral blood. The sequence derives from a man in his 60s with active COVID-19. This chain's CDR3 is CASREQETQYF. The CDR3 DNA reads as TGTGCCAGCCGGGAACAAGAGACCCAGTACTTC.